Included here is one T cell receptor beta chain sequence, with context. Trimming shortened V by 2 bases and J by 2 bases, and 9 bases separated the two germline ends. Germline CDR1 reads MNHNY; CDR2 reads SVGAGI (reference sequence). The CDR3 loop spans 14 amino acids. The sample originates from a study of cytomegalovirus exposure and HLA in healthy donors. It was with 60 Vbeta and 13 Jbeta primers that the PCR ran. The protocol was immunoSEQ multiplex PCR, while the TCRdb copy is restricted to in-frame clones and leaves out a portion. The sample lists roughly 200,000 clones; roughly 80% were seen once.

This clonotype originated in a man aged 35 to 55 in good health and CMV-seropositive. Input material: PBMCs. This chain uses TRBV6-6 with TRBJ2-5; TRBD2 is a possible D gene (5 bases). The chain's CDR3 is CASSYRGSQETQYF. Here the CDR3 DNA reads TGTGCCAGCAGTTACCGCGGGTCTCAAGAGACCCAGTACTTC.